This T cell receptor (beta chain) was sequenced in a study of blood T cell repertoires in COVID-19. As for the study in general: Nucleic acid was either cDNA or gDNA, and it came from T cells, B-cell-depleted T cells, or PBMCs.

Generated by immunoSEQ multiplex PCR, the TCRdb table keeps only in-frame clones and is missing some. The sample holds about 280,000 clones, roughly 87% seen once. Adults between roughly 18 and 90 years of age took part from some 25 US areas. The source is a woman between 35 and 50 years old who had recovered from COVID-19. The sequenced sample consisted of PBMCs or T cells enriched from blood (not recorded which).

DNA of the CDR3: TGCAGCGTGCGGACTGAGGGTGGCTACACCTTC. Protein sequence: CSVRTEGGYTF. V and J are TRBV29-1 and TRBJ1-2; no clear D. Germline V gene lookup returns CDR1 SQVTM and CDR2 ANQGSEA. Trimming cost V 6 bases and J 7 bases, with 12 bases left between them. The CDR3 contains 11 residues.